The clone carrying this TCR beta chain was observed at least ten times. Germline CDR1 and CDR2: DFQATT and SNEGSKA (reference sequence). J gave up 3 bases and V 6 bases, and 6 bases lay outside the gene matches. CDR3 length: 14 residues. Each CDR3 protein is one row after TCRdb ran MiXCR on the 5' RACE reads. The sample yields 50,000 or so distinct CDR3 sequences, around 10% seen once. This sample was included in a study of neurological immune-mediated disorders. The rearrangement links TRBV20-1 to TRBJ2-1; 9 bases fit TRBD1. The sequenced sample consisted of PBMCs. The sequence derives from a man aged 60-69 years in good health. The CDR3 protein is CSARRDRDYNEQFF. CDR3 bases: TGCAGTGCCCGCCGGGACAGGGACTACAATGAGCAGTTCTTC.